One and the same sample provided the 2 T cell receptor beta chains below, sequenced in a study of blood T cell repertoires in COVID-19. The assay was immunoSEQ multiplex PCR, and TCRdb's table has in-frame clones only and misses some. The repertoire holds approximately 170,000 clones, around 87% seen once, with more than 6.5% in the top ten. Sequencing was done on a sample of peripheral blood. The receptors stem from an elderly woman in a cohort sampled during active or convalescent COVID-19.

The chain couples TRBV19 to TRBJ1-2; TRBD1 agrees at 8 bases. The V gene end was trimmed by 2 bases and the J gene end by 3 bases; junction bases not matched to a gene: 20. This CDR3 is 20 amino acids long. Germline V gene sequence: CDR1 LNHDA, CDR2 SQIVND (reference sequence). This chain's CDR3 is CASSIRQGQAFEFRDYGYTF. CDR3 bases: TGTGCCAGTAGTATAAGACAGGGGCAGGCGTTCGAGTTCAGGGACTATGGCTACACCTTC.

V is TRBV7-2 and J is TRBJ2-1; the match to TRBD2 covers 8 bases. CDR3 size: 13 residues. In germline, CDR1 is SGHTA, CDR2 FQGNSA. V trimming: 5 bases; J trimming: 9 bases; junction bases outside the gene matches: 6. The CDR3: CASSQGLVREQFF. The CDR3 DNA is TGTGCCAGCAGCCAGGGACTAGTTCGTGAGCAGTTCTTC.